Listed below are T cell receptor beta chains from one sample, sequenced in a study of beta chain features in type 1 diabetes. Profiling relied on immunoSEQ multiplex PCR, and the TCRdb table lists in-frame clones only, not all of them. The sample carries about 930,000 clones, roughly 15% recorded once. Sequenced input: naive CD4+ T cells from blood. The receptor source for this set is a woman in her late teens or twenties in good health. The CDR3 runs from the conserved cysteine through the conserved F or W. D genes are given only for firm matches. Clone size, where shown, is once, few, many, or a class for clones that have expanded.

TRBJ1-2,NA,few,14,TRBV6-5,TGTGCCAGCAGTTATCTCGGCGGGGACTATGGCTACACCTTC,CASSYLGGDYGYTF
TRBJ2-7,NA,few,13,TRBV7-2,TGTGCCAGCAGCTTAGCGGGCCACTACGAGCAGTACTTC,CASSLAGHYEQYF
TRBJ2-4,NA,few,15,TRBV5-1,TGCGCCAGCAGCTTGGAGGGCTTCCCCCAGAACATTCAGTACTTC,CASSLEGFPQNIQYF
TRBJ1-1,NA,NA,13,TRBV7-9,TGTGCCAGCAGCTTGACCCGGGATACTGAAGCTTTCTTT,CASSLTRDTEAFF
TRBJ2-1,NA,NA,15,TRBV25-1,TGTGCCAGCAAGTTAGTACTAGGCGGTCGGAATGAGCAGTTCTTC,CASKLVLGGRNEQFF
TRBJ1-1,NA,NA,10,TRBV20-1,TGCAGTGTCACCGGGACCGAAGCTTTCTTT,CSVTGTEAFF
TRBJ2-7,TRBD1,NA,11,TRBV20-1,TGCAGTGCTAGGACAGGGCACGAGCAGTACTTC,CSARTGHEQYF
TRBJ1-1,NA,NA,14,TRBV6-5,TGTGCCAGCAGTTACTCTCTCTACAAAAGTGAAGCTTTCTTT,CASSYSLYKSEAFF
TRBJ1-3,NA,few,15,TRBV5-6,TGTGCCAGCAGCTTGGCTAGAGAATCTGGAAACACCATATATTTT,CASSLARESGNTIYF
TRBJ2-7,NA,NA,14,TRBV5-6,TGTGCCAGCAGCCCTAAATTCTGGGACAACGAGCAGTACTTC,CASSPKFWDNEQYF
TRBJ2-1,NA,NA,13,TRBV4-3,TGCGCCAGCAGCCAAGTACGGTACAATGAGCAGTTCTTC,CASSQVRYNEQFF
TRBJ1-1,NA,few,15,TRBV9,TGTGCCAGCAGCGTCGAGGGGAGGGGTGGCACTGAAGCTTTCTTT,CASSVEGRGGTEAFF
TRBJ1-5,NA,few,14,TRBV6-1,TGTGCCAGCACCCTCGGGCCCCGGGTTCAGCCCCAGCATTTT,CASTLGPRVQPQHF
TRBJ2-2,NA,NA,16,TRBV19,TGTGCCAGTAGCCGGGCACAGGGCTGGCGCACCGGGGAGCTGTTTTTT,CASSRAQGWRTGELFF
TRBJ2-1,NA,NA,17,TRBV21-1,TGTGCCAGCAGCAAAGCCGAGCGGGAAGGACAGTACAATGAGCAGTTCTTC,CASSKAEREGQYNEQFF
TRBJ1-2,NA,few,15,TRBV7-2,TGTGCCAGCAGCTTAGGACGGGGAATTAACTATGGCTACACCTTC,CASSLGRGINYGYTF
TRBJ1-1,NA,NA,13,TRBV7-9,TGTGCCAGCAGCTTAGACGTGTACACTGAAGCTTTCTTT,CASSLDVYTEAFF
TRBJ2-2,NA,NA,15,TRBV6-6,TGTGCCAGCAGTAGAGGAGGGGCTGGGACCGGGGAGCTGTTTTTT,CASSRGGAGTGELFF
TRBJ1-5,NA,NA,16,TRBV28,TGTGCCAGCACGACAACCGGACAGCCGAGCAATCAGCCCCAGCATTTT,CASTTTGQPSNQPQHF
TRBJ2-3,TRBD1,few,15,TRBV2,TGTGCCAGCTTAATAGACAGGGGTGCGCCAGATACGCAGTATTTT,CASLIDRGAPDTQYF
TRBJ2-2,NA,few,13,TRBV6-6,TGTGCCAGCAGTACCCTATACACCGGGGAGCTGTTTTTT,CASSTLYTGELFF
TRBJ1-5,NA,few,15,TRBV19,TGTGCCAGTAGTTCACCGGGAGTGAGCAATCAGCCCCAGCATTTT,CASSSPGVSNQPQHF
TRBJ2-7,NA,NA,15,TRBV4-3,TGCGCCAGCAGCCAAGAATTGGGCCAGGGATACGAGCAGTACTTC,CASSQELGQGYEQYF
TRBJ2-3,NA,few,12,TRBV10-3,TGTGCCATCAGTTGGAGGGCAGATACGCAGTATTTT,CAISWRADTQYF
TRBJ2-5,TRBD1,NA,14,TRBV19,TGTGCCAGCAGGGACAGGGGGTCGAGGGAGACCCAGTACTTC,CASRDRGSRETQYF
TRBJ2-5,NA,NA,11,TRBV6-5,TGTGCCAGCAGTTATCTGGGCGCCCAGTACTTC,CASSYLGAQYF
TRBJ2-1,TRBD2,NA,13,TRBV10-3,TGTGCCATCACCGCGGGAGCGGGCAATGAGCAGTTCTTC,CAITAGAGNEQFF
TRBJ2-1,NA,few,15,TRBV11-2,TGTGCCAGCAGCCTTTCGACAGGGACTAACAATGAGCAGTTCTTC,CASSLSTGTNNEQFF
TRBJ1-2,NA,NA,12,TRBV7-2,TGTGCCAGCAGCCCGTACGGCTATGGCTACACCTTC,CASSPYGYGYTF
TRBJ2-5,NA,few,13,TRBV11-3,TGTGCCAGCAGCTTTTCCAGTGAAGAGACCCAGTACTTC,CASSFSSEETQYF
TRBJ2-2,NA,NA,12,TRBV11-2,TGTGCCAGCAGCTTAGTGGCCGGGGAGCTGTTTTTT,CASSLVAGELFF
TRBJ2-1,NA,few,12,TRBV6-6,TGTGCCAGCAGTTACTGGGGGTCAAGTTGGTTCTTC,CASSYWGSSWFF
TRBJ1-1,TRBD1,once,19,TRBV4-1,TGCGCCAGCAGCCGGAATCTCAGACAGGGCTACACAAAGGGGACTGAAGCTTTCTTT,CASSRNLRQGYTKGTEAFF
TRBJ1-2,NA,NA,10,TRBV20-1,TGCAGTGCAGTGAACTATGGCTACACCTTC,CSAVNYGYTF
TRBJ2-7,NA,NA,14,TRBV7-9,TGTGCCAGCAGCTTTCTAGCAGCTCCCTACGAGCAGTACTTC,CASSFLAAPYEQYF
TRBJ2-7,NA,once,13,TRBV7-8,TGTGCCAGCAGCTTAACTGGTGCGGGCGAGCAGTACTTC,CASSLTGAGEQYF
TRBJ2-7,TRBD2,few,15,TRBV11-1,TGTGCCAGCAGCTTATATAGCGGGATCTCCTACGAGCAGTACTTC,CASSLYSGISYEQYF
TRBJ1-5,NA,few,16,TRBV4-3,TGCGCCAGCAGCCAAGATTGGGGAAATAGCAATCAGCCCCAGCATTTT,CASSQDWGNSNQPQHF
TRBJ2-5,NA,NA,15,TRBV16,TGTGCCAGCAGCGCGCCGGGACAACTTGAAGAGACCCAGTACTTC,CASSAPGQLEETQYF
TRBJ2-1,NA,few,13,TRBV6-5,TGTGCCAGCAGTTACTCGATAGGCAATGAGCAGTTCTTC,CASSYSIGNEQFF
TRBJ2-3,NA,once,14,TRBV7-9,TGTGCCAGCAGCTTAGGGGCTAACACAGATACGCAGTATTTT,CASSLGANTDTQYF
TRBJ2-6,NA,NA,15,TRBV2,TGTGCCAGCAGTGGCCGCCCCGGTGGGGCCAACGTCCTGACTTTC,CASSGRPGGANVLTF
TRBJ1-1,NA,few,15,TRBV18,TGTGCCAGCTCACCCTCACAGGACCTGAACACTGAAGCTTTCTTT,CASSPSQDLNTEAFF